This entry lists 20 T cell receptor beta chains sequenced from one sample in a study of blood T cell repertoires in COVID-19. Produced via immunoSEQ multiplex PCR; TCRdb's table is partial and in-frame only. Of roughly 220,000 clones in the sample, about 86% are singletons; the top ten hold 3% to 4%. Specimen: PBMCs or T cells enriched from blood (not recorded which). All receptors derive from a woman aged 40-49 years with acute COVID-19.

This clone has only one observation. The chain employs TRBV27 and TRBJ1-6, with TRBD1 matching over 7 bases. The germline CDR1 and CDR2 sequences are MNHEY and SMNVEV (reference sequence). The CDR3 sequence is 13 residues long. Trimming cost V 3 bases and J 7 bases; bases outside gene matches: 0. The CDR3 reads CASSFRGNSPLHF. Here the CDR3 DNA reads TGTGCCAGCAGTTTCAGGGGGAATTCACCCCTCCACTTT.

J is TRBJ2-3 and V is TRBV9; 7 bases are a match to TRBD2. The CDR3 contains 14 residues. Germline CDR1 reads SGDLS; CDR2 reads YYNGEE. V gave up 0 bases and J gave up 8 bases; unmatched junction bases: 6. This CDR3 reads CASSVEAGAGTQYF. CDR3 DNA sequence: TGTGCCAGCAGCGTAGAGGCGGGAGCGGGTACGCAGTATTTT.

This chain uses TRBV3-1 (or the pseudogene TRBV3-2) with TRBJ2-3; D possibly corresponds to TRBD2 (5 bases). Per the germline V gene, CDR1 is LGHDT and CDR2 is YNNKEL (reference sequence). This CDR3 spans 16 amino acids. Deletions cut 1 base from V and 5 bases from J, with 16 bases between. The CDR3 region is CASSQVGAGRLDTQYF. The CDR3 bases are TGTGCCAGCAGCCAAGTGGGAGCAGGCCGGCTAGATACGCAGTATTTT.

This clone was detected only a few times. The V call is TRBV9, the J call TRBJ2-2, with D tentatively TRBD2 (5 bases). CDR3 length: 15 residues. Germline loops: CDR1 SGDLS, CDR2 YYNGEE. Trimming removed 1 base from V and 0 bases from J, with 7 bases in between. CDR3 nucleotide sequence: TGTGCCAGCAGCGTAACCGGGACGAACACCGGGGAGCTGTTTTTT. This encodes CASSVTGTNTGELFF.

J is TRBJ2-1 and V is TRBV7-3; TRBD2 aligns across 9 bases. V was pared by 5 bases and J by 3 bases, with 11 bases of the junction left unmatched. Germline V gene sequence: CDR1 SGHTA, CDR2 FQGTGA. This CDR3 spans 17 amino acids. The CDR3 nucleotides read TGTGCCAGCAGCGTAAGAGGGTCTAGCGGGAACTACAATGAGCAGTTCTTC. Amino acid sequence: CASSVRGSSGNYNEQFF.

The V gene is TRBV7-9, the J gene TRBJ2-7, with D hard to call. The ends were cut back, 3 bases at V and 2 bases at J, with 8 bases in the middle. This CDR3 spans 13 amino acids. The germline CDR1 and CDR2 sequences are SEHNR and FQNEAQ (reference sequence). The chain's CDR3 is CASSFVAPYEQYF. The CDR3 nucleotides read TGTGCCAGCAGCTTCGTGGCACCCTACGAGCAGTACTTC.

The chain links TRBV7-9 to TRBJ2-3, with TRBD1 matching over 7 bases. Losses at the gene ends were 1 base for V and 2 bases for J; bases not matched to a gene: 6. The CDR3 is made up of 16 amino acids. CDR1 and CDR2 (germline): SEHNR, FQNEAQ (reference sequence). CDR3 in DNA: TGTGCCAGCAGCTTAGAACTGGACAGGAACACAGATACGCAGTATTTT. It translates to CASSLELDRNTDTQYF. The full variable domain, completed using reference TRBV7-9 and TRBJ2-3, is DTGVSQNPRHKITKRGQNVTFRCDPISEHNRLYWYRQTLGQGPEFLTYFQNEAQLEKSRLLSDRFSAERPKGSFSTLEIQRTEQGDSAMYLCASSLELDRNTDTQYFGPGTRLTVL.

Here the CDR3 reads CASSFDTNYGYTF. For the CDR3, the DNA is TGTGCCAGCAGTTTTGACACTAACTATGGCTACACCTTC. The chain uses TRBV3-1 (or the pseudogene TRBV3-2) and TRBJ1-2, with D hard to call. The germline gives CDR1 LGHDT, CDR2 YNNKEL (reference sequence). The length of the CDR3 is 13 residues. V lost 6 bases and J lost 0, with 8 bases in between.

The J gene is TRBJ2-5, the V gene TRBV28; D gene unclear. The CDR3 contains 13 residues. Germline V gene lookup returns CDR1 MDHEN and CDR2 SYDVKM. V shed 3 bases and J shed 7 bases, with 12 bases lying between them. The CDR3 sequence is CASSLGRVVTQYF. The CDR3, as DNA: TGTGCCAGCAGTTTGGGTCGGGTGGTGACCCAGTACTTC.

The CDR3 spells CASSLAYPLRGSDTDTQYF. DNA for the CDR3: TGTGCCAGCAGTTTAGCCTACCCTCTACGGGGATCGGACACAGATACGCAGTATTTT. This rearrangement joins TRBV28 to TRBJ2-3, with a weak D call TRBD2 (5 bases). Trimming shortened V by 2 bases and J by 2 bases, and 23 bases separated the two germline ends. The CDR3 totals 19 residues. The V gene's germline CDR1 is MDHEN and CDR2 SYDVKM.

The chain links TRBV9 to TRBJ2-1; 8 bases line up with TRBD2. CDR3 size: 17 residues. CDR1 and CDR2 from the germline V gene are SGDLS and YYNGEE. Trimming took 3 bases from V and 4 from J; bases not matched to a gene: 12. The CDR3 region is CASSASPTSGEYNEQFF. The CDR3, as DNA: TGTGCCAGCAGCGCGTCCCCAACTAGCGGAGAGTACAATGAGCAGTTCTTC.

The chain has TRBV4-2 and TRBJ2-7; TRBD1 matches at 7 bases. V lost 0 bases and J lost 3; bases outside the gene matches: 5. CDR1 is LGHNA, CDR2 YNFKEQ, per germline. The CDR3 runs 15 residues. DNA for the CDR3: TGTGCCAGCAGCCAAGATCCGGGACAGATCTACGAGCAGTACTTC. This codes for CASSQDPGQIYEQYF.

The chain joins TRBV28 to TRBJ2-3, with 9 bases lining up with TRBD1. Germline assignment: CDR1 MDHEN and CDR2 SYDVKM. The CDR3 length is 19 residues. V shed 5 bases and J 2 bases; nucleotides not matched to a gene: 17. In DNA form, the CDR3 reads TGTGCCAGCAGTCCCTCATTTGTCCGGGACAGGGAACACACAGATACGCAGTATTTT. Residues: CASSPSFVRDREHTDTQYF.

This clone was detected a few times. In nucleotides, the CDR3 is TGTGCCAGTAGGGGGACAGGGGGACAGGAGCAGTTCTTC. This translates into CASRGTGGQEQFF. The chain has TRBV19 and TRBJ2-1, with 11 bases matching TRBD1. CDR3 length equals 13 residues. V shed 6 bases, J shed 10 bases, and the junction held 5 bases outside the gene matches. Germline CDR1 is LNHDA and CDR2 is SQIVND (reference sequence).

The V call is TRBV6-5, the J call TRBJ2-7, with TRBD1 matching over 9 bases. Germline CDR1 is MNHEY and CDR2 is SVGAGI. V shed 6 bases, J shed 4 bases, and the junction held 7 bases outside the gene matches. This CDR3 is built from 14 residues. CDR3 nucleotides: TGTGCCAGCAGCGCCGGGACAGGGTTTTACGAGCAGTACTTC. It is translated as CASSAGTGFYEQYF.

The rearrangement uses TRBV29-1 and TRBJ2-3; possibly TRBD2 for D (5 bases). This CDR3 comprises 15 residues. V dropped 4 bases and J dropped 1 base, with 15 bases sitting between them. Germline V gene sequence: CDR1 SQVTM, CDR2 ANQGSEA. The DNA of the CDR3 is TGCAGCGTTGTGGACTCCCCCCGGGGCACAGATACGCAGTATTTT. Its translation: CSVVDSPRGTDTQYF.

The J gene is TRBJ2-3, the V gene TRBV7-3; TRBD2 aligns across 8 bases. Germline CDR1 is SGHTA and CDR2 is FQGTGA. CDR3 size: 17 residues. V lost 3 bases to trimming and J lost 6 bases; unmatched junction nucleotides: 14. The CDR3 spells CASSLGREGPRRDTQYF. Here the CDR3 DNA reads TGTGCCAGCAGCTTGGGTCGGGAGGGTCCCCGGCGGGATACGCAGTATTTT.

The chain links TRBV2 to TRBJ2-6; D is ambiguous. CDR1 and CDR2 from the germline V gene are SNHLY and FYNNEI. The CDR3 is made up of 14 amino acids. The V end was cut by 5 bases, the J end by 1 base, with 6 bases between. The CDR3 region is CASSLISGANVLTF. The CDR3 DNA sequence: TGTGCCAGCAGTCTTATTTCTGGGGCCAACGTCCTGACTTTC.

The chain joins TRBV28 to TRBJ2-6; 9 nucleotides match TRBD2. The J segment lost 0 bases and the V segment lost 3 bases, leaving 3 bases of the junction unmatched. Germline V gives CDR1 MDHEN, CDR2 SYDVKM. This CDR3 contains 17 residues. CDR3 loop: CASSFPSGNSGANVLTF. The CDR3, as DNA: TGTGCCAGCAGTTTCCCTAGCGGGAACTCTGGGGCCAACGTCCTGACTTTC.

The chain recombines TRBV19 with TRBJ1-5; D might be TRBD1 (6 bases). The CDR3 is 18 residues long. Trimming shortened V by 5 bases and J by 0 bases, and 20 bases separated the two germline ends. Germline lookup yields CDR1 LNHDA and CDR2 SQIVND (reference sequence). The CDR3 region has the DNA TGTGCCAGTAGTTTCCTTAGGGGGAAGGGGGATAGCAATCAGCCCCAGCATTTT. Protein product: CASSFLRGKGDSNQPQHF.